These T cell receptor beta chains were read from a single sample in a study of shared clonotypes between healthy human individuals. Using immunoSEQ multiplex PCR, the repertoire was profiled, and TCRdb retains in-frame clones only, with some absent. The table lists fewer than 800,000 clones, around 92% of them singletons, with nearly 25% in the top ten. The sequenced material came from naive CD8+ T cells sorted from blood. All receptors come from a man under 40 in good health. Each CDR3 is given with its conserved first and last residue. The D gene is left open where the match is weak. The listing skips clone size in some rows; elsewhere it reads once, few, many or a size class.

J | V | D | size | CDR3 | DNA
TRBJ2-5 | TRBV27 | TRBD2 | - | CASSSPGGAGEETQYF | TGTGCCAGCAGTTCGCCCGGGGGAGCGGGAGAAGAGACCCAGTACTTC
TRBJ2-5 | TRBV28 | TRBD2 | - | CASSGTSGLQETQYF | TGTGCCAGCAGCGGGACTAGCGGACTCCAAGAGACCCAGTACTTC
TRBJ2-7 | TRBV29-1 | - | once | CSVEGQSSTYEQYF | TGCAGCGTAGAAGGACAGTCCTCAACCTACGAGCAGTACTTC
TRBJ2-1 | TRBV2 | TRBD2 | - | CASWGGTSGHSYNEQFF | TGTGCCAGCTGGGGGGGGACCAGCGGGCATTCCTACAATGAGCAGTTCTTC
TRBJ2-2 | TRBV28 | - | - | CASSLRADSYDGELFF | TGTGCCAGCAGTTTACGAGCGGATTCCTATGACGGGGAGCTGTTTTTT
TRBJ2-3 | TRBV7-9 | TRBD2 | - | CASSSGGDTQYF | TGTGCCAGCAGCTCGGGGGGAGATACGCAGTATTTT
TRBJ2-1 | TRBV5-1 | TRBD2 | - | CASSLQILAGAYNEQFF | TGCGCCAGCAGCCTTCAAATACTAGCGGGAGCCTACAATGAGCAGTTCTTC
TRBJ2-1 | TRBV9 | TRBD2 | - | CASSPGTSGSSYNEQFF | TGTGCCAGCAGCCCCGGGACTAGCGGGAGCTCCTACAATGAGCAGTTCTTC
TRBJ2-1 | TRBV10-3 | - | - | CAIRKGGEQFF | TGTGCCATCAGGAAAGGGGGGGAGCAGTTCTTC
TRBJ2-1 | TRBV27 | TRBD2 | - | CASSSLAGTSYNEQFF | TGTGCCAGCAGTTCTTTAGCGGGAACCTCCTACAATGAGCAGTTCTTC
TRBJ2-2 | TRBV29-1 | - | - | CSVEGPRGGTGELFF | TGCAGCGTTGAAGGACCGAGGGGAGGTACCGGGGAGCTGTTTTTT
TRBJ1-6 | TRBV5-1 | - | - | CASSLRKALDSPLHF | TGCGCCAGCAGCTTGAGAAAAGCTTTGGATTCACCCCTCCACTTT
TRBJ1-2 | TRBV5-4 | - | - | CASSDSESYGYTF | TGTGCCAGCAGCGATAGCGAGAGCTATGGCTACACCTTC
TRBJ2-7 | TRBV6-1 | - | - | CASSTGQPYEQYF | TGTGCCAGCAGTACCGGACAGCCCTACGAGCAGTACTTC
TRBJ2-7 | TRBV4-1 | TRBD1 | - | CASSQESGTGAYEQYF | TGCGCCAGCAGCCAAGAGAGCGGGACAGGGGCCTACGAGCAGTACTTC
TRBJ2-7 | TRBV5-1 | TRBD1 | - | CASSLDGTGVEQYF | TGCGCCAGCAGCTTGGACGGGACAGGGGTTGAGCAGTACTTC
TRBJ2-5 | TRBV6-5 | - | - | CASSYWAGSQETQYF | TGTGCCAGCAGTTACTGGGCAGGGAGTCAGGAGACCCAGTACTTC
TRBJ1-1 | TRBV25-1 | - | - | CASSDTGRRDTEAFF | TGTGCCAGCAGTGATACAGGGAGAAGGGACACTGAAGCTTTCTTT
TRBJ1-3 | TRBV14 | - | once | CASSQASSGNTIYF | TGTGCCAGCAGTCAAGCGAGCTCTGGAAACACCATATATTTT
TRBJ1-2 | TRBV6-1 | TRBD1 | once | CASSEWDRETSYGYTF | TGTGCCAGCAGTGAATGGGACAGGGAAACTTCGTATGGCTACACCTTC
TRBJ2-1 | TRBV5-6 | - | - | CASSLALRGSYNEQFF | TGTGCCAGCAGCTTGGCTTTGAGGGGCTCCTACAATGAGCAGTTCTTC
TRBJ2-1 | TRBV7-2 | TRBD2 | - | CASHLTLAGVNEQFF | TGTGCCAGCCACCTGACACTAGCGGGAGTCAATGAGCAGTTCTTC
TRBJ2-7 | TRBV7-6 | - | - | CASSPPLGGGRTGEQYF | TGTGCCAGCAGTCCACCTTTGGGGGGCGGGAGAACGGGCGAGCAGTACTTC
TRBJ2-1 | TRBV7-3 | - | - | CASSPQDGSYNEQFF | TGTGCCAGCAGCCCGCAGGACGGATCCTACAATGAGCAGTTCTTC
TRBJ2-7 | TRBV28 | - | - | CATEQGNYEQYF | TGTGCCACCGAGCAGGGTAACTACGAGCAGTACTTC
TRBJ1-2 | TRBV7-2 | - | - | CASRGNGLANYGYTF | TGTGCCAGCCGAGGCAATGGGCTGGCGAACTATGGCTACACCTTC
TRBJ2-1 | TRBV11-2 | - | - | CASSLVAGGNEQFF | TGTGCCAGCAGCTTAGTGGCCGGGGGCAATGAGCAGTTCTTC
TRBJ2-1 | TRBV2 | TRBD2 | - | CASNQLAGEYEQFF | TGTGCCAGCAATCAACTAGCGGGAGAGTATGAGCAGTTCTTC
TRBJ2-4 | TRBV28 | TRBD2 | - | CASSSGTSIKNIQYF | TGTGCCAGCAGTTCCGGGACTAGCATTAAAAACATTCAGTACTTC
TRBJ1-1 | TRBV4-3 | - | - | CASSQDEGGTEAFF | TGCGCCAGCAGCCAAGACGAAGGGGGTACTGAAGCTTTCTTT
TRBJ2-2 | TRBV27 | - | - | CASSLFNTGELFF | TGTGCCAGCAGTTTATTCAACACCGGGGAGCTGTTTTTT
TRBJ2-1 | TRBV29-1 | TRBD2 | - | CSVALAGAGDEQFF | TGCAGCGTTGCACTAGCGGGAGCGGGAGATGAGCAGTTCTTC
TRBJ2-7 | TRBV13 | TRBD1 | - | CASSTSGTGFYEQYF | TGTGCCAGCTCCACCTCCGGGACAGGGTTCTACGAGCAGTACTTC
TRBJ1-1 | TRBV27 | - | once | CASSTGTYAEAFF | TGTGCCAGCAGTACAGGAACCTACGCTGAAGCTTTCTTT
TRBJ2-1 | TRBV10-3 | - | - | CATGLWSWDEQFF | TGTGCCACCGGGCTTTGGAGTTGGGATGAGCAGTTCTTC
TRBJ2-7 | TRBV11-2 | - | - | CASSSKELSSYEQYF | TGTGCCAGCAGCTCCAAGGAGTTGAGCTCCTACGAGCAGTACTTC
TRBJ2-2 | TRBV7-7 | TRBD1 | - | CASSSAPWDRVSTGELFF | TGTGCCAGCAGCTCAGCCCCTTGGGACAGGGTGTCGACCGGGGAGCTGTTTTTT
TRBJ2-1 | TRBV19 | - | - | CASSLVWDGPTSEQFF | TGTGCCAGTAGTTTGGTATGGGACGGACCCACCAGTGAGCAGTTCTTC
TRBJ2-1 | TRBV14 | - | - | CASSQSLERPLGFF | TGTGCCAGCAGCCAAAGTCTGGAACGGCCTCTGGGGTTCTTC
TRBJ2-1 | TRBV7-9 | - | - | CASSLYGPDRSNEQFF | TGTGCCAGCAGCTTATATGGGCCCGACAGGTCTAATGAGCAGTTCTTC
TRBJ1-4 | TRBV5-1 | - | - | CASRGDPGRENEKLFF | TGCGCCAGCAGAGGGGACCCGGGGCGCGAGAATGAAAAACTGTTTTTT
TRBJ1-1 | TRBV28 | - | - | CASSLGDEAFF | TGTGCCAGCAGTTTAGGGGATGAAGCTTTCTTT
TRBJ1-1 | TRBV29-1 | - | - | CSVVVMNTEAFF | TGCAGCGTTGTGGTAATGAACACTGAAGCTTTCTTT
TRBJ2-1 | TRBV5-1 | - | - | CASSLSLSSYNEQFF | TGCGCCAGCAGCTTATCCCTTAGCTCCTACAATGAGCAGTTCTTC